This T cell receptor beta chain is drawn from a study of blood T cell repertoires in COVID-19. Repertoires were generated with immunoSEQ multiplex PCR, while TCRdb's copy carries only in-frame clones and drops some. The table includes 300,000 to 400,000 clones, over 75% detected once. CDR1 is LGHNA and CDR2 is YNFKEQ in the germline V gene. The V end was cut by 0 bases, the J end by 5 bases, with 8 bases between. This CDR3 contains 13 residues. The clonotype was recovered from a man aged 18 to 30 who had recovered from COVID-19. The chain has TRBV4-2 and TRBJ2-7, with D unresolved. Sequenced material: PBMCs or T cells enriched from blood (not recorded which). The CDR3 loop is CASSQDRQDEQYF. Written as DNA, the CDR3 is TGTGCCAGCAGCCAAGATCGCCAGGACGAGCAGTACTTC.